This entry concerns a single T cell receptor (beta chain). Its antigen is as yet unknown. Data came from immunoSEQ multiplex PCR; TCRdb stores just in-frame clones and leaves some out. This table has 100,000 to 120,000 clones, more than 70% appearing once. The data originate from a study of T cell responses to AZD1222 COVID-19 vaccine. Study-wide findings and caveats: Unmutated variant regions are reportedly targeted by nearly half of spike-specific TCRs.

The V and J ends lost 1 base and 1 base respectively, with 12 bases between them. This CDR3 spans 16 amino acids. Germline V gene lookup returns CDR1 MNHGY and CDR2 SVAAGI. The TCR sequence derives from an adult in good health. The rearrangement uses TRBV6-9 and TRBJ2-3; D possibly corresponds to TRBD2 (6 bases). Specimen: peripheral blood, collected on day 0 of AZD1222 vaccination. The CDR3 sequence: CASSYFSGSRTDTQYF. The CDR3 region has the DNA TGTGCCAGCAGTTATTTCTCCGGGAGCCGCACAGATACGCAGTATTTT.